The present entry profiles one TCR beta chain with its context. Its target is not known. The entry originates in a study of response to subunit inactivated influenza vaccine. Study findings and constraints: It was suggested by the authors that few new T cells are recruited by each seasonal influenza vaccination.

TCRdb redid the calling of the RT-PCR reads with MiXCR, one entry per CDR3 protein. The sample consists of 750,000 to 850,000 distinct CDR3 sequences, approximately 18% of them appearing once. This CDR3 region has 18 residues. From germline, CDR1 is LGHNA and CDR2 YSLEER. V shed 4 bases, J shed 0 bases, and the junction held 7 bases outside the gene matches. The TCR sequence derives from a man aged 50-59 years who received an inactivated influenza vaccine. Sequencing was performed on PBMCs from blood, taken more than 4 days after vaccination. The chain couples TRBV4-3 to TRBJ2-1; 12 bases line up with TRBD2. DNA for the CDR3: TGCGCCAGCAGCCCGATAACTAGCGGGGGGACCTCCTACAATGAGCAGTTCTTC. It translates to CASSPITSGGTSYNEQFF.